The 19 T cell receptor beta chains reported below all come from one sample, sequenced in a study of blood T cell repertoires in COVID-19. The assay was immunoSEQ multiplex PCR, and TCRdb's table has in-frame clones only and misses some. Found here are around 19,000 clones, roughly 88% of them singletons; the top ten hold about 10%. What was sequenced was peripheral blood. The receptor source for this set is a human donor in a cohort sampled during active COVID-19. The donor label of this sample is uncertain.

V is TRBV30 and J is TRBJ2-6; TRBD1 matches at 10 bases. There are 16 residues in the CDR3. J gave up 4 bases and V 4 bases, and 7 bases lay outside the gene matches. From germline, CDR1 is GTSNPN and CDR2 SVGIG (reference sequence). This CDR3 reads CAWNTGQGTGANVLTF. The CDR3 DNA is TGTGCCTGGAATACGGGACAGGGGACCGGGGCCAACGTCCTGACTTTC. Full variable domain (remainder filled in from reference TRBV30 and TRBJ2-6): SQTIHQWPATLVQPVGSPLSLECTVEGTSNPNLYWYRQAAGRGLQLLFYSVGIGQISSEVPQNLSASRPQDRQFILSSKKLLLSDSGFYLCAWNTGQGTGANVLTFGAGSRLTVL.

The chain is built from TRBV18 and TRBJ2-3; D is unclear. This CDR3 region has 15 residues. Trimming left V 0 bases short and J 4 bases short, with 11 bases between. Per the germline V gene, CDR1 is KGHSH and CDR2 is LQKENI. The CDR3 DNA follows: TGTGCCAGCTCACCACCAGTTGTAACACCAGATACGCAGTATTTT. As protein: CASSPPVVTPDTQYF.

The chain carries TRBV30 and TRBJ1-5; 7 nucleotides line up with TRBD1. V shed 0 bases, J shed 11 bases, and the junction held 10 bases outside the gene matches. CDR3 size: 14 residues. Germline V lookup: CDR1 GTSNPN, CDR2 SVGIG (reference sequence). The CDR3 nucleotides read TGTGCCTGGAGTGTACAAGGGGGCGGGTGGGCCCAGCATTTT. Translated: CAWSVQGGGWAQHF.

This rearrangement joins TRBV5-1 to TRBJ2-5, with D possibly TRBD2 on 6 matching bases. This CDR3 is 15 amino acids long. The germline V gene has CDR1 SGHRS and CDR2 YFSETQ. Trimming pared 2 bases from V and 2 bases from J, leaving 13 bases between. CDR3 amino acids: CASSFARGPQETQYF. The CDR3 DNA follows: TGCGCCAGCAGCTTCGCGCGGGGTCCTCAAGAGACCCAGTACTTC.

V is TRBV5-1 and J is TRBJ2-5, with D tentatively TRBD2 (6 bases). V lost 0 bases to trimming and J lost 4 bases, with 10 bases between them. The CDR3 is 14 amino acids. Per the germline V gene, CDR1 is SGHRS and CDR2 is YFSETQ. In DNA form, the CDR3 reads TGCGCCAGCAGCTTGGTTGGAGGGCCAGAGACCCAGTACTTC. Protein: CASSLVGGPETQYF.

This CDR3 reads CASSAGGRGAYEQYF. The DNA of the CDR3 is TGTGCCAGCAGTGCGGGGGGCAGGGGAGCCTACGAGCAGTACTTC. J is TRBJ2-7 and V is TRBV2; D is possibly TRBD2 (7 bases). The V gene's germline CDR1 is SNHLY and CDR2 FYNNEI. The CDR3 is 15 amino acids. V lost 4 bases, J lost 2 bases, and 15 bases lay in between.

This clone has only one observation. V gene TRBV2 combines with J gene TRBJ2-1; no clear D. The CDR3 contains 13 residues. The germline CDR1 and CDR2 sequences are SNHLY and FYNNEI. Trimming removed 7 bases from V and 10 bases from J, with 17 bases in between. The CDR3 reads CASIELWRYEQFF. Written as DNA, the CDR3 is TGTGCCAGCATTGAGTTGTGGAGATACGAGCAGTTCTTC.

The rearrangement joins TRBV7-2 to TRBJ2-1, with TRBD2 identical over 8 bases. Per germline, CDR1 SGHTA and CDR2 FQGNSA. V shed 5 bases and J 11 bases; nucleotides not matched to a gene: 14. The CDR3 runs to 15 residues. The CDR3 region is CASSLGGREAAQQFF. The CDR3 nucleotides read TGTGCCAGCAGCCTAGGGGGGCGGGAGGCTGCTCAGCAGTTCTTC.

The V call is TRBV28, the J call TRBJ1-1, with 11 bases identical to TRBD1. This CDR3 has 19 amino acids. V shed 5 bases and J 0 bases; nucleotides not matched to a gene: 14. The germline V gene has CDR1 MDHEN and CDR2 SYDVKM. This CDR3 reads CASSHPPADRGLMNTEAFF. CDR3 sequence (DNA): TGTGCCAGCAGTCACCCTCCTGCGGACAGGGGGCTAATGAACACTGAAGCTTTCTTT. Full variable domain (missing parts from reference TRBV28 and TRBJ1-1): DVKVTQSSRYLVKRTGEKVFLECVQDMDHENMFWYRQDPGLGLRLIYFSYDVKMKEKGDIPEGYSVSREKKERFSLILESASTNQTSMYLCASSHPPADRGLMNTEAFFGQGTRLTVV.

The genes are TRBV7-2 and TRBJ2-6, with D tentatively TRBD2 (6 bases). V was trimmed by 8 bases and J by 3 bases, leaving 14 bases between them. Looked up from germline, CDR1 is SGHTA and CDR2 is FQGNSA. This CDR3 contains 15 residues. CDR3 amino acids: CASHAGGYGANVLTF. CDR3 DNA: TGTGCCAGCCACGCCGGGGGATATGGGGCCAACGTCCTGACTTTC. The full variable domain, its missing parts supplied by reference TRBV7-2 and TRBJ2-6, is GAGVSQSPSNKVTEKGKDVELRCDPISGHTALYWYRQSLGQGLEFLIYFQGNSAPDKSGLPSDRFSAERTGGSVSTLTIQRTQQEDSAVYLCASHAGGYGANVLTFGAGSRLTVL.

The chain joins TRBV25-1 to TRBJ2-6; 8 bases agree with TRBD1. V was pared by 5 bases and J by 2 bases, with 11 bases of the junction left unmatched. There are 18 residues in the CDR3. Germline CDR1 is MGHDK and CDR2 is SYGVNS. The CDR3 region has the DNA TGTGCCAGCAGTCCCTCGACAGGGGAGGATACTGGGGCCAACGTCCTGACTTTC. It codes for CASSPSTGEDTGANVLTF.

This sequence joins TRBV21-1 and TRBJ1-1; the D segment call TRBD1 is taken from the table without a DNA check. TRBV21-1 corresponds to a pseudogene. This CDR3 comprises 16 residues. The DNA of the CDR3 is TGTGCCAGCAGCAAAGGAACGGCAGGGGGCGAGGCTGAAGCTTTCTTT. As protein: CASSKGTAGGEAEAFF.

The chain is built from TRBV15 and TRBJ2-2, with 11 bases that match TRBD2. Germline assignment: CDR1 LNHNV and CDR2 YYDKDF (reference sequence). The V and J ends lost 1 base and 5 bases, in that order; junction bases with no gene match: 0. The CDR3 runs 15 residues. CDR3 residues: CATSRGLAGTGELFF. The CDR3 DNA is TGTGCCACCAGCAGAGGACTAGCGGGAACCGGGGAGCTGTTTTTT.

The chain uses TRBV12-3 or TRBV12-4 and TRBJ2-7; D is undetermined. This CDR3 comprises 13 residues. Trimming took off 1 base at V and 1 base at J, with 5 bases between the two ends. In DNA, the CDR3 is TGTGCCAGCAGTTTAGAACAATCCTACGAGCAGTACTTC. It encodes CASSLEQSYEQYF.

This sequence joins TRBV10-3 and TRBJ1-2; 9 bases map to TRBD1. CDR3 length equals 12 residues. Germline V gene sequence: CDR1 ENHRY, CDR2 SYGVKD. Germline trimming cut 10 bases from V and 7 bases from J; bases unmatched to any gene: 7. For the CDR3, the DNA is TGTGCCACCGAACAGGGGGCGGGTGGCTACACCTTC. Protein sequence: CATEQGAGGYTF.

This clone is a singleton in its sample. This chain uses TRBV29-1 with TRBJ2-5; TRBD2 might be the D (6 bases). The germline gives CDR1 SQVTM, CDR2 ANQGSEA. This CDR3 is 14 amino acids long. Trimming took off 4 bases at V and 5 bases at J, with 17 bases between the two ends. CDR3 nucleotide sequence: TGCAGCGTTGTTGGAGGGGCGGCCGGGGAGACCCAGTACTTC. Its translation is CSVVGGAAGETQYF.

The chain uses TRBV5-4 and TRBJ2-7; 9 bases fit TRBD1. The ends lost 4 bases at V and 4 bases at J; junction bases unmatched: 12. This CDR3 is built from 16 residues. The V gene's germline CDR1 is SGHNT and CDR2 YYREEE (reference sequence). CDR3 amino acids: CASSLPPGQGTYEQYF. CDR3 nucleotide sequence: TGTGCCAGCAGCCTACCCCCGGGACAGGGTACTTACGAGCAGTACTTC.

The CDR3 spells CSASYMRRNTIYF. The CDR3 coding sequence is TGCAGTGCTAGTTATATGCGCAGAAACACCATATATTTT. This sequence joins TRBV20-1 and TRBJ1-3, with D hard to call. Trimming removed 3 bases from V and 5 bases from J, with 11 bases in between. The CDR3 totals 13 residues. Germline CDR1 is DFQATT and CDR2 is SNEGSKA (reference sequence).

V and J are TRBV19 and TRBJ1-1; D perhaps matches TRBD1 (6 bases). V was pared by 6 bases and J by 5 bases, with 10 bases between. This CDR3 comprises 12 residues. Germline CDR1 reads LNHDA; CDR2 reads SQIVND (reference sequence). The CDR3 nucleotides read TGTGCCAGTAGCTACAGGGAAACTGAAGCTTTCTTT. Translation gives CASSYRETEAFF. The whole variable domain, filled in from reference TRBV19 and TRBJ1-1, reads DGGITQSPKYLFRKEGQNVTLSCEQNLNHDAMYWYRQDPGQGLRLIYYSQIVNDFQKGDIAEGYSVSREKKESFPLTVTSAQKNPTAFYLCASSYRETEAFFGQGTRLTVV.